Presented here are 24 T cell receptor beta chains from one specimen sequenced in a study of graft-versus-host responses after intestinal transplantation. Clones were read by immunoSEQ multiplex PCR, and TCRdb kept only the in-frame ones, dropping some. The repertoire holds more than 70,000 clones, about nine tenths seen once, with around 0.1% in the top ten. These receptors are not linked to any known antigen. The material sequenced was unstimulated CD4+ T cells sorted from spleen or lymph node cells, taken before intestinal transplant. The receptors originated from a human donor who received an intestinal transplant.

The genes are TRBV2 and TRBJ1-6; D might be TRBD1 (5 bases). Trimming cost V 6 bases and J 6 bases, with 9 bases left between them. This CDR3 is 13 amino acids long. The germline V gene encodes CDR1 SNHLY and CDR2 FYNNEI. Here the CDR3 reads CASSDSGNSPLHF. The CDR3 DNA reads as TGTGCCAGCAGCGACAGTGGTAATTCACCCCTCCACTTT.

This rearrangement joins TRBV11-1 to TRBJ2-1; TRBD2 matches 7 bases. Germline V gene lookup returns CDR1 SGHAT and CDR2 FQDESV (reference sequence). This CDR3 is 15 amino acids long. V gave up 4 bases and J gave up 5 bases; unmatched junction bases: 8. The CDR3 coding sequence is TGTGCCAGCAGCTCCGCAGGTGCGGGGGACAATGAGCAGTTCTTC. Protein sequence: CASSSAGAGDNEQFF.

The chain carries TRBV9 and TRBJ2-7; 7 bases map to TRBD1. The length of the CDR3 is 16 residues. V shed 4 bases, J shed 0 bases, and the junction held 10 bases outside the gene matches. Germline CDR1 reads SGDLS; CDR2 reads YYNGEE. CDR3 loop: CASSRQPGDSSYEQYF. Here the CDR3 DNA reads TGTGCCAGCAGCAGACAGCCAGGGGACAGCTCCTACGAGCAGTACTTC.

CDR3: CAIMGSGGATDTQYF. The CDR3 DNA reads TGTGCCATCATGGGGAGCGGGGGGGCCACAGATACGCAGTATTTT. The genes are TRBV10-3 and TRBJ2-3, with 10 positions matching TRBD2. The CDR3 loop spans 15 amino acids. V trimming: 7 bases; J trimming: 2 bases; junction bases outside the gene matches: 6. Germline V gene data show CDR1 as ENHRY and CDR2 as SYGVKD.

This chain uses TRBV29-1 with TRBJ1-5; a possible D gene is TRBD1 (6 bases). The germline V gene encodes CDR1 SQVTM and CDR2 ANQGSEA. The CDR3 length is 14 residues. The V and J ends lost 2 bases and 3 bases respectively, with 11 bases between them. CDR3: CSVETGHPNQPQHF. The CDR3 bases are TGCAGCGTTGAAACGGGACACCCCAATCAGCCCCAGCATTTT.

The chain employs TRBV7-2 and TRBJ1-5; D may be TRBD1 (6 bases). The CDR3 length is 14 residues. V lost 5 bases and J lost 6, with 14 bases in between. Germline V gives CDR1 SGHTA, CDR2 FQGNSA. For the CDR3, the DNA is TGTGCCAGCAGCCAGGGGAGGGTTGGTCAGCCCCAGCATTTT. It translates to CASSQGRVGQPQHF.

The gene calls are TRBV5-1 and TRBJ1-3, with D tentatively TRBD1 (5 bases). With 0 bases removed from V and 8 bases from J, the gap between germline ends came to 15 bases. This CDR3 is 15 amino acids long. Germline V gene data show CDR1 as SGHRS and CDR2 as YFSETQ. The CDR3 spells CASSLVQGSIDTIYF. In DNA, the CDR3 is TGCGCCAGCAGCTTGGTCCAGGGATCGATTGACACCATATATTTT.

The chain recombines TRBV19 with TRBJ2-2, with D maybe TRBD2 (5 bases). The V end was cut by 1 base, the J end by 6 bases, with 6 bases between. Germline values: CDR1 LNHDA, CDR2 SQIVND (reference sequence). The CDR3 contains 13 residues. The CDR3 DNA reads as TGTGCCAGTAGTATAGGGAGGCCCGGGGAGCTGTTTTTT. Protein: CASSIGRPGELFF. Drawing the rest from reference TRBV19 and TRBJ2-2, the complete variable domain is DGGITQSPKYLFRKEGQNVTLSCEQNLNHDAMYWYRQDPGQGLRLIYYSQIVNDFQKGDIAEGYSVSREKKESFPLTVTSAQKNPTAFYLCASSIGRPGELFFGEGSRLTVL.

This chain links TRBV13 with TRBJ1-2; D is unclear. The CDR3 has 13 amino acids. Germline V gene data show CDR1 as PRHDT and CDR2 as FYEKMQ (reference sequence). V lost 3 bases and J lost 4, with 9 bases in between. The CDR3 is CASSFAASYGYTF. CDR3 in DNA: TGTGCCAGCAGCTTCGCGGCTTCCTATGGCTACACCTTC.

The chain is built from TRBV5-8 and TRBJ2-5; perhaps TRBD2 as D (6 bases). The CDR3 is 16 amino acids. The germline gives CDR1 SGHTS, CDR2 YDEGEE. V was trimmed by 4 bases and J by 2 bases, leaving 18 bases between them. The CDR3 sequence: CASSLRLEFRQETQYF. The CDR3 DNA reads as TGTGCCAGCAGCCTCAGACTAGAATTTCGGCAAGAGACCCAGTACTTC.

The chain carries TRBV2 and TRBJ1-4; D call uncertain. There are 13 residues in the CDR3. V lost 4 bases and J 8 bases, leaving 11 bases between the germline ends. CDR1 SNHLY and CDR2 FYNNEI come from the germline V gene. The CDR3 coding sequence is TGTGCCAGCAGTGGTGAGGGTGGGGAAAAACTGTTTTTT. Translated: CASSGEGGEKLFF. Filled out from reference TRBV2 and TRBJ1-4, the complete variable domain reads EPEVTQTPSHQVTQMGQEVILRCVPISNHLYFYWYRQILGQKVEFLVSFYNNEISEKSEIFDDQFSVERPDGSNFTLKIRSTKLEDSAMYFCASSGEGGEKLFFGSGTQLSVL.

This clone has just one count. The chain is built from TRBV6-5 and TRBJ2-1, with 7 positions matching TRBD1. The CDR3 contains 15 residues. Germline CDR1 and CDR2: MNHEY and SVGAGI. Trimming removed 4 bases from V and 4 bases from J; junction bases left unmatched: 7. CDR3 residues: CASSSSGGFYNEQFF. In DNA, the CDR3 is TGTGCCAGCAGTTCCTCAGGGGGTTTTTACAATGAGCAGTTCTTC.

This chain uses TRBV15 with TRBJ1-1; D gene ambiguous. Per the germline V gene, CDR1 is LNHNV and CDR2 is YYDKDF (reference sequence). This CDR3 spans 12 amino acids. V lost 1 base to trimming and J lost 7 bases, with 7 bases between them. The CDR3 nucleotides are TGTGCCACCAGCAGAGTAGAAAGTGAAGCTTTCTTT. Translating it yields CATSRVESEAFF.

The chain has TRBV18 and TRBJ2-7, with 10 bases matching TRBD1. Trimming at V came to 3 bases and at J to 6 bases, leaving 8 bases not matched to a gene. The length of the CDR3 is 15 residues. The germline gives CDR1 KGHSH, CDR2 LQKENI. CDR3 amino acids: CASSPDRGRSGEQYF. CDR3 sequence (DNA): TGTGCCAGCTCACCCGACAGGGGGCGCAGCGGCGAGCAGTACTTC.

The V and J genes are TRBV18 and TRBJ2-2; 8 bases are a match to TRBD1. J was trimmed by 4 bases and V by 3 bases; bases with no gene match: 4. CDR3 length: 15 residues. CDR1 is KGHSH, CDR2 LQKENI, per germline. The CDR3 DNA is TGTGCCAGCTCACCTCCAGGGGGCGGCACCGGGGAGCTGTTTTTT. Translated: CASSPPGGGTGELFF.

This clone was seen once. J is TRBJ2-7 and V is TRBV10-3; TRBD2 aligns across 10 bases. CDR3 size: 13 residues. V gave up 4 bases and J gave up 3 bases; unmatched junction bases: 0. The germline V gene has CDR1 ENHRY and CDR2 SYGVKD. Here the CDR3 DNA reads TGTGCCATCAGTGCTAGCGGGGGCTACGAGCAGTACTTC. Its protein product is CAISASGGYEQYF.

The chain couples TRBV7-9 to TRBJ2-3; 8 bases fit TRBD2. V was pared by 5 bases and J by 2 bases, with 15 bases of the junction left unmatched. The germline CDR1 and CDR2 sequences are SEHNR and FQNEAQ (reference sequence). This CDR3 comprises 18 residues. CDR3 in DNA: TGTGCCAGCAGCCCCCGGGGGGGCGGGGGGAAATCCACAGATACGCAGTATTTT. Translated, it gives CASSPRGGGGKSTDTQYF. The entire variable domain, with the rest obtained from reference TRBV7-9 and TRBJ2-3, is as follows: DTGVSQNPRHKITKRGQNVTFRCDPISEHNRLYWYRQTLGQGPEFLTYFQNEAQLEKSRLLSDRFSAERPKGSFSTLEIQRTEQGDSAMYLCASSPRGGGGKSTDTQYFGPGTRLTVL.

This chain uses TRBV5-8 with TRBJ1-5; D may be TRBD1 (6 bases). Trimming removed 0 bases at V and 1 base at J, with 11 bases between. CDR1 and CDR2 from the germline V gene are SGHTS and YDEGEE. The CDR3 contains 16 residues. CDR3 sequence: CASSLVRGVSNQPQHF. The CDR3, as DNA: TGTGCCAGCAGCTTGGTCAGGGGTGTAAGCAATCAGCCCCAGCATTTT. Variable domain in full (rest from reference TRBV5-8 and TRBJ1-5): EAGVTQSPTHLIKTRGQQATLRCSPISGHTSVYWYQQALGLGLQFLLWYDEGEERNRGNFPPRFSGRQFPNYSSELNVNALELEDSALYLCASSLVRGVSNQPQHFGDGTRLSIL.

The chain has TRBV2 and TRBJ1-3, with a tentative D call TRBD1 (5 bases). The CDR3 runs to 15 residues. V shed 2 bases and J shed 1 base, with 9 bases lying between them. Germline assignment: CDR1 SNHLY and CDR2 FYNNEI. DNA of the CDR3: TGTGCCAGCAGTGAATCCGGGGGTTCTGGAAACACCATATATTTT. This codes for CASSESGGSGNTIYF.

The V call is TRBV18, the J call TRBJ1-2, with 8 positions matching TRBD1. The germline gives CDR1 KGHSH, CDR2 LQKENI. The length of the CDR3 is 15 residues. V gave up 0 bases and J gave up 6 bases; unmatched junction bases: 6. The CDR3 DNA reads as TGTGCCAGCTCACCACCGACCAGGGGGCGGGATGGCTACACCTTC. Protein product: CASSPPTRGRDGYTF.

This chain uses TRBV6-4 with TRBJ2-1, with TRBD2 matching 13 bases. V lost 6 bases and J lost 10; bases outside the gene matches: 3. CDR1 and CDR2 (germline): MRHNA, SNTAGT. This CDR3 contains 13 residues. Here the CDR3 reads CASSRTSGGEQFF. The CDR3 DNA is TGTGCCAGCAGCCGGACTAGCGGGGGCGAGCAGTTCTTC.

The chain combines TRBV15 with TRBJ1-5, with D tentatively TRBD1 (5 bases). This CDR3 region has 14 residues. V was clipped by 5 bases and J by 6 bases, with 14 bases between them. Germline V gene sequence: CDR1 LNHNV, CDR2 YYDKDF (reference sequence). The CDR3 reads CATSGTGGVQPQHF. The CDR3 bases are TGTGCCACCAGCGGCACCGGGGGGGTTCAGCCCCAGCATTTT.

Written as DNA, the CDR3 is TGTGCCAGCACAACAGGGAGCTCCTATAATTCACCCCTCCACTTT. This codes for CASTTGSSYNSPLHF. This chain joins TRBV6-1 and TRBJ1-6, with D perhaps matching TRBD1 (6 bases). This CDR3 is 15 amino acids long. Germline assignment: CDR1 MNHNS and CDR2 SASEGT. V was pared by 7 bases and J by 0 bases, with 10 bases between.

The chain links TRBV20-1 to TRBJ2-7; TRBD1 might be the D (5 bases). This CDR3 region has 11 residues. Germline V gene lookup returns CDR1 DFQATT and CDR2 SNEGSKA (reference sequence). Trimming removed 6 bases at V and 5 bases at J, with 11 bases between. CDR3: CSAAQGHEQYF. CDR3 coding DNA: TGCAGTGCCGCGCAGGGCCACGAGCAGTACTTC.